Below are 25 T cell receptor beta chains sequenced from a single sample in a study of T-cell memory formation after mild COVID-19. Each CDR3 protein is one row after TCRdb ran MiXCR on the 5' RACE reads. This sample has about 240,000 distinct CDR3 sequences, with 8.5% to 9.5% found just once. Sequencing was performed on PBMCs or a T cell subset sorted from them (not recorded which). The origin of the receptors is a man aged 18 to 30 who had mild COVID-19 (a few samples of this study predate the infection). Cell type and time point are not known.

The CDR3 nucleotides read TGTGCCTCCGGGACGGTTTACGAGCAGTACTTC. Translated: CASGTVYEQYF. V usage is TRBV7-9 and J usage is TRBJ2-7; D might be TRBD1 or TRBD2, each matching 5 bases. The V end was cut by 11 bases, the J end by 4 bases, with 12 bases between. This CDR3 has 11 residues. The V gene's germline CDR1 is SEHNR and CDR2 FQNEAQ (reference sequence). The entire variable domain, with the rest obtained from reference TRBV7-9 and TRBJ2-7, is as follows: DTGVSQNPRHKITKRGQNVTFRCDPISEHNRLYWYRQTLGQGPEFLTYFQNEAQLEKSRLLSDRFSAERPKGSFSTLEIQRTEQGDSAMYLCASGTVYEQYFGPGTRLTVT.

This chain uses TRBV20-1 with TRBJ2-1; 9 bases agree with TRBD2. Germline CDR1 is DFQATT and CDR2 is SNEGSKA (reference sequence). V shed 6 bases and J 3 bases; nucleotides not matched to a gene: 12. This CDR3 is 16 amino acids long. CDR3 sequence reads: CSAMSPTSGHYNEQFF. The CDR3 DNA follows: TGCAGTGCCATGTCCCCGACTAGCGGACACTACAATGAGCAGTTCTTC.

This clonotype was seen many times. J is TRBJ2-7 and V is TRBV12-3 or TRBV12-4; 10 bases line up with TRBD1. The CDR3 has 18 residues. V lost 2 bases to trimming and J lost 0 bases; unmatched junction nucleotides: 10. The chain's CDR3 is CASSLIPGQGPSSYEQYV. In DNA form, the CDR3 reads TGTGCCAGCAGTTTAATCCCGGGACAGGGGCCGAGCTCCTACGAGCAGTACGTC.

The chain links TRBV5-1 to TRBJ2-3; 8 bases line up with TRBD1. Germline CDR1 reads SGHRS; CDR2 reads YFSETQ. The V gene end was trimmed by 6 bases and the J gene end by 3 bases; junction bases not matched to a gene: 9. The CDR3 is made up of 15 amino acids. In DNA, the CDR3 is TGCGCCAGCAAGACAGGGGCGCCAGGTACAGATACGCAGTATTTT. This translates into CASKTGAPGTDTQYF.

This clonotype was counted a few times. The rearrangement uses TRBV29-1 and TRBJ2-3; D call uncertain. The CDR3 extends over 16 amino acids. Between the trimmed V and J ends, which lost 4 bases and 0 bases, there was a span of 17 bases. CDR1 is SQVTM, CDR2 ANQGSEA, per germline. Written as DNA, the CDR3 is TGCAGCGTTGCTGGCAGAGCACTACTTAGCACAGATACGCAGTATTTT. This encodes CSVAGRALLSTDTQYF.

The CDR3 DNA reads TGTGCCAGCAGCCTGGTAGGGGGGAGTTCCTATGGCTACACCTTC. Its translation is CASSLVGGSSYGYTF. The rearrangement links TRBV7-3 to TRBJ1-2, with D possibly matching TRBD1 (6 bases). V was clipped by 5 bases and J by 4 bases, with 17 bases between them. The CDR3 is made up of 15 amino acids. Germline V gene lookup returns CDR1 SGHTA and CDR2 FQGTGA.

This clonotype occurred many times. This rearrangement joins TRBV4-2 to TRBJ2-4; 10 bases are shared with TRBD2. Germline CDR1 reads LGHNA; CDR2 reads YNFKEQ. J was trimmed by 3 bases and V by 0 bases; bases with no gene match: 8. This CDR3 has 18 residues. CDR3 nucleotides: TGTGCCAGCAGCCAAGAGGCCTGGACTAGCGGTTTCAAAAACATTCAGTACTTC. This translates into CASSQEAWTSGFKNIQYF.

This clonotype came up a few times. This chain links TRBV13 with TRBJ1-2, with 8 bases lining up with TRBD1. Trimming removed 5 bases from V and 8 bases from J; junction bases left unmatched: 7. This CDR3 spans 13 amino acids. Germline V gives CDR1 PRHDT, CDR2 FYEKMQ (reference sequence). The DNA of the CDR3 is TGTGCCAGCAGCCCGGACAGGGCCCAAGGCTACACCTTC. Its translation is CASSPDRAQGYTF.

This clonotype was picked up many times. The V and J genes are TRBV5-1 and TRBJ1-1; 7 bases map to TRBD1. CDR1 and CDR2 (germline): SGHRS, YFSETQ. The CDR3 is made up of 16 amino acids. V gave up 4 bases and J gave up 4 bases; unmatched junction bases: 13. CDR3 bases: TGCGCCAGCAGCCCCAGGGGGTGGGGGCGCGGCACTGAAGCTTTCTTT. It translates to CASSPRGWGRGTEAFF.

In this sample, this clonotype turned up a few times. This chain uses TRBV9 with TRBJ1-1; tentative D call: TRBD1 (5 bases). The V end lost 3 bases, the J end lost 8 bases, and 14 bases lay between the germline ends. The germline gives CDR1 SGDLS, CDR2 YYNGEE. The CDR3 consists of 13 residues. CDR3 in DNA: TGTGCCAGCAGCGCTAGCCCAACAGGCGAAGCTTTCTTT. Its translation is CASSASPTGEAFF.

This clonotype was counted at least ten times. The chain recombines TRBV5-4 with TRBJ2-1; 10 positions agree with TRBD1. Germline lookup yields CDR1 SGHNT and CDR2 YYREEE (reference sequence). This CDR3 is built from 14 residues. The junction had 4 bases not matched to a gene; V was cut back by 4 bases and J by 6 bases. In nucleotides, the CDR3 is TGTGCCAGCAGCCGCCGGGACAGGGGCAATGAGCAGTTCTTC. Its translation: CASSRRDRGNEQFF.

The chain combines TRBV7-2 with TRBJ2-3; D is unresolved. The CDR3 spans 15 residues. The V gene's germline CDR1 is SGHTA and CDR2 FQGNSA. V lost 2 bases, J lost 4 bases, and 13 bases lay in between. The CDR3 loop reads CASSLKAIGADTQYF. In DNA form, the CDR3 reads TGTGCCAGCAGCTTAAAGGCTATAGGCGCAGATACGCAGTATTTT. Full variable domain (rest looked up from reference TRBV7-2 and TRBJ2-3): GAGVSQSPSNKVTEKGKDVELRCDPISGHTALYWYRQSLGQGLEFLIYFQGNSAPDKSGLPSDRFSAERTGGSVSTLTIQRTQQEDSAVYLCASSLKAIGADTQYFGPGTRLTVL.

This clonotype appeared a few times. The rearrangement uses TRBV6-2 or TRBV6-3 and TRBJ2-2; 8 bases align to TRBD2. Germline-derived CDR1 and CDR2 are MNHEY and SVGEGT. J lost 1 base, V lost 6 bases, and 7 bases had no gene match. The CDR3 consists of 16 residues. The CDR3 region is CASRTPSGGNTGELFF. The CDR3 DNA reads TGTGCCAGCAGAACCCCCAGCGGGGGGAACACCGGGGAGCTGTTTTTT.

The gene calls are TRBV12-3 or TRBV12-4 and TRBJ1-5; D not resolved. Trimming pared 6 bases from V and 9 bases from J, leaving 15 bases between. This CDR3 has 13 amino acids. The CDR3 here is CASSRTTKSPQHF. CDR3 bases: TGTGCCAGCAGCCGTACTACTAAGTCGCCCCAGCATTTT.

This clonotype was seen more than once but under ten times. The CDR3 DNA reads TGTGCCAGCAGTTTAGTGGGACTAGCGGGGGGGCCGGATACGCAGTATTTT. It translates to CASSLVGLAGGPDTQYF. The V and J genes are TRBV27 and TRBJ2-3, with 16 bases fitting TRBD2. Germline loops: CDR1 MNHEY, CDR2 SMNVEV (reference sequence). V shed 2 bases and J 6 bases; nucleotides not matched to a gene: 5. The CDR3 has 17 residues.

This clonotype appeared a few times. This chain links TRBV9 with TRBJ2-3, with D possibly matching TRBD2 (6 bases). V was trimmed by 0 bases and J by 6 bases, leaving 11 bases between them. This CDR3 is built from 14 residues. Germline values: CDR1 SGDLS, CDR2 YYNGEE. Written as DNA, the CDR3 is TGTGCCAGCAGCGTAGTCGGGGGATCGGATACGCAGTATTTT. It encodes CASSVVGGSDTQYF.

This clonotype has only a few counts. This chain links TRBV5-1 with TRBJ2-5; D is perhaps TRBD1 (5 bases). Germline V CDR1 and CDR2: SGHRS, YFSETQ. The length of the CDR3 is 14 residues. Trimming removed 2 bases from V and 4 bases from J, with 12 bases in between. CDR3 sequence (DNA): TGCGCCAGCAGCTTCGCAGGGTTGGGAGAGACCCAGTACTTC. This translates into CASSFAGLGETQYF. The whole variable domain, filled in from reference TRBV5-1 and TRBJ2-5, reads KAGVTQTPRYLIKTRGQQVTLSCSPISGHRSVSWYQQTPGQGLQFLFEYFSETQRNKGNFPGRFSGRQFSNSRSEMNVSTLELGDSALYLCASSFAGLGETQYFGPGTRLLVL.

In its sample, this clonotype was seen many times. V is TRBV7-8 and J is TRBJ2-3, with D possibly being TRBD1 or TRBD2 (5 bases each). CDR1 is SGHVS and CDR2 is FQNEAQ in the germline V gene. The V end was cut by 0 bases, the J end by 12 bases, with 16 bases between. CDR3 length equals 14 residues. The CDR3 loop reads CASSLAGTERPQYF. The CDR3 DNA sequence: TGTGCCAGCAGCTTAGCAGGGACGGAGAGGCCTCAGTATTTT. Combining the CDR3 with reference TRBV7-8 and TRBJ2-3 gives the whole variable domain GAGVSQSPRYKVAKRGQDVALRCDPISGHVSLFWYQQALGQGPEFLTYFQNEAQLDKSGLPSDRFFAERPEGSVSTLKIQRTQQEDSAVYLCASSLAGTERPQYFGPGTRLTVL.

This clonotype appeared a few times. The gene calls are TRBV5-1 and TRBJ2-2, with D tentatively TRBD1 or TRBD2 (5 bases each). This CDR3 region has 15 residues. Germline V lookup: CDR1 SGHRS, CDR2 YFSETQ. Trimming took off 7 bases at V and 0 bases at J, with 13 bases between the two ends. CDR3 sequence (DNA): TGCGCCAGCGGGGAGTGGGGGACGAACACCGGGGAGCTGTTTTTT. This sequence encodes CASGEWGTNTGELFF.

This chain's CDR3 is CASSVGGHGELFF. The CDR3 DNA reads as TGTGCCAGCAGCGTGGGAGGCCACGGGGAGCTGTTTTTT. This rearrangement joins TRBV7-2 to TRBJ2-2, with D possibly being TRBD2 (6 bases). Germline V CDR1 and CDR2: SGHTA, FQGNSA. V was pared by 5 bases and J by 7 bases, with 11 bases between. The CDR3 is 13 amino acids.

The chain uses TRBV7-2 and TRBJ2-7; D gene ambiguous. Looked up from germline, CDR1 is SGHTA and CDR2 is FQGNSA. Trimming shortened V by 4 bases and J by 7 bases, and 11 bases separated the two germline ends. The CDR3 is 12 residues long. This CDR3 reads CASSYHLSEQYF. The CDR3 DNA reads TGTGCCAGCAGCTACCACCTCTCGGAGCAGTACTTC.

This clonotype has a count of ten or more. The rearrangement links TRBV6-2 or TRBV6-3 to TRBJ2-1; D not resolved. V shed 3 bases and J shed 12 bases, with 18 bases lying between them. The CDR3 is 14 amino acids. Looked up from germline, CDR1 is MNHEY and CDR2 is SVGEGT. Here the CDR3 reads CASSYTTDHPRQFF. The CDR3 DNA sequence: TGTGCCAGCAGTTATACAACGGATCACCCTCGGCAGTTCTTC.

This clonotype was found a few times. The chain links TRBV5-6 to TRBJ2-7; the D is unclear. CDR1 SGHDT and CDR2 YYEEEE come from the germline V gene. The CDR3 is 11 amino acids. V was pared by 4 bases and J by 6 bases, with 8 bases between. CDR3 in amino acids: CASSEHGEQYF. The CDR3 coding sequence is TGTGCCAGCAGCGAACACGGCGAGCAGTACTTC.

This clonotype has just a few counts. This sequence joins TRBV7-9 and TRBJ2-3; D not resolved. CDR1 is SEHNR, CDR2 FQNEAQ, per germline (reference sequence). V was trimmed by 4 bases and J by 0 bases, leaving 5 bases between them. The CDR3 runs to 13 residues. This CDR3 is CASSSLSTDTQYF. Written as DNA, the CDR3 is TGTGCCAGCAGCTCGCTTAGCACAGATACGCAGTATTTT.

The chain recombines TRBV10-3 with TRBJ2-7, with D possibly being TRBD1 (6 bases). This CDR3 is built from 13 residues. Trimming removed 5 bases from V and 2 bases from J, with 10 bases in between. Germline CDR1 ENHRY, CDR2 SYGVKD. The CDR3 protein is CAISYRTAYEQYV. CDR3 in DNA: TGTGCCATCAGTTATCGGACAGCCTACGAGCAGTACGTC.